These 11 T cell receptor beta chains came from one sample sequenced in a study of control samples from healthy donors and cancer patients. Generated by immunoSEQ multiplex PCR, the TCRdb table keeps only in-frame clones and is missing some. The table has around 120,000 clones, roughly 88% seen once. Input material: blood. All receptors derive from a man aged 40-49 years in good health.

The V gene is TRBV2, the J gene TRBJ2-7, with unresolved D. Trimming shortened V by 5 bases and J by 6 bases, and 11 bases separated the two germline ends. Germline V CDR1 and CDR2: SNHLY, FYNNEI. The CDR3 spans 12 residues. Here the CDR3 reads CASSPRPSEQYF. The CDR3 region has the DNA TGTGCCAGCAGTCCAAGGCCATCCGAGCAGTACTTC. Looking up the rest from reference TRBV2 and TRBJ2-7 gives the full variable domain: EPEVTQTPSHQVTQMGQEVILRCVPISNHLYFYWYRQILGQKVEFLVSFYNNEISEKSEIFDDQFSVERPDGSNFTLKIRSTKLEDSAMYFCASSPRPSEQYFGPGTRLTVT.

V and J are TRBV7-8 and TRBJ1-2; D is unresolved. Germline V CDR1 and CDR2: SGHVS, FQNEAQ. V was cut by 5 bases and J by 8 bases, with 15 bases left in between. The CDR3 consists of 13 residues. Written as DNA, the CDR3 is TGTGCCAGCAGCCCCTCTGTGATCTACGGCTACACCTTC. Protein: CASSPSVIYGYTF.

This clone has a handful of counts. The chain uses TRBV24-1 and TRBJ1-2; 11 positions match TRBD1. The J segment lost 4 bases and the V segment lost 4 bases, leaving 4 bases of the junction unmatched. Germline V gene lookup returns CDR1 KGHDR and CDR2 SFDVKD. The CDR3 runs to 15 residues. CDR3 coding DNA: TGTGCCACCAGTGACGGGACAGGGGGGTCCTATGGCTACACCTTC. It translates to CATSDGTGGSYGYTF.

The CDR3 sequence is CAISEESVGDEQFF. DNA for the CDR3: TGTGCCATCAGTGAAGAATCTGTTGGAGATGAGCAGTTCTTC. The V gene is TRBV10-3, the J gene TRBJ2-1; D remains unclear. The germline V gene has CDR1 ENHRY and CDR2 SYGVKD. The CDR3 length is 14 residues. Deletions cut 3 bases from V and 8 bases from J, with 14 bases between.

This chain joins TRBV5-1 and TRBJ1-1; no firm D call. Germline CDR1 SGHRS, CDR2 YFSETQ. The CDR3 runs 14 residues. Trimming removed 4 bases from V and 1 base from J, with 11 bases in between. CDR3 sequence reads: CASSAQPTNTEAFF. The CDR3 nucleotides read TGCGCCAGCAGCGCCCAGCCCACGAACACTGAAGCTTTCTTT.

The CDR3 region has the DNA TGTGCCAGCAGTTTGGTAGTGGGAGTGGAAAGAAAGGGGGATTCACCCCTCCACTTT. Translation gives CASSLVVGVERKGDSPLHF. V and J are TRBV28 and TRBJ1-6; D might be TRBD1 (6 bases). Germline V gene lookup returns CDR1 MDHEN and CDR2 SYDVKM. This CDR3 comprises 19 residues. Trimming left V 3 bases short and J 8 bases short, with 26 bases between.

In its sample, this clone was seen a few times. J is TRBJ2-7 and V is TRBV3-1 (or the pseudogene TRBV3-2); unclear D gene. V was shortened by 3 bases and J by 3 bases, with 9 bases between the two germline ends. Germline V gene data show CDR1 as LGHDT and CDR2 as YNNKEL (reference sequence). This CDR3 contains 13 residues. The CDR3 DNA follows: TGTGCCAGCAGCCACCGCGCCGGCTACGAGCAGTACTTC. This translates into CASSHRAGYEQYF.

This clone showed up just once. The CDR3 reads CASSEYLYPNTIYF. CDR3 nucleotides: TGTGCCAGCAGTGAATATCTCTACCCAAACACCATATATTTT. The chain has TRBV25-1 and TRBJ1-3; D remains unclear. The CDR3 extends over 14 amino acids. V was shortened by 0 bases and J by 6 bases, with 9 bases between the two germline ends. Germline CDR1 MGHDK, CDR2 SYGVNS.

This chain connects TRBV2 to TRBJ2-5; D not resolved. This CDR3 comprises 13 residues. Between the trimmed V and J ends, which lost 7 bases and 1 base, there was a span of 10 bases. CDR1 is SNHLY and CDR2 is FYNNEI in the germline V gene. CDR3 sequence reads: CASNPPFQETQYF. The CDR3 DNA sequence: TGTGCCAGCAACCCTCCCTTCCAAGAGACCCAGTACTTC. Full variable domain (outside the CDR3, taken from reference TRBV2 and TRBJ2-5): EPEVTQTPSHQVTQMGQEVILRCVPISNHLYFYWYRQILGQKVEFLVSFYNNEISEKSEIFDDQFSVERPDGSNFTLKIRSTKLEDSAMYFCASNPPFQETQYFGPGTRLLVL.

In this sample, this clone turned up a few times. J is TRBJ1-2 and V is TRBV21-1. TRBV21-1 is termed a pseudogene. The CDR3 runs 11 residues. CDR3 coding DNA: TGTGCCAGCCGCAAACGGAGGTTTTCCTTTTTC. It translates to CASRKRRFSFF.

This chain links TRBV30 with TRBJ1-4, with D possibly TRBD1 on 5 matching bases. This CDR3 spans 15 amino acids. Per the germline V gene, CDR1 is GTSNPN and CDR2 is SVGIG (reference sequence). Deletions cut 4 bases from V and 8 bases from J, with 20 bases between. The CDR3 sequence is CAWTPGRGFREKLFF. CDR3 DNA: TGTGCCTGGACCCCGGGGAGGGGTTTTAGAGAAAAACTGTTTTTT. Full variable domain (missing parts from reference TRBV30 and TRBJ1-4): SQTIHQWPATLVQPVGSPLSLECTVEGTSNPNLYWYRQAAGRGLQLLFYSVGIGQISSEVPQNLSASRPQDRQFILSSKKLLLSDSGFYLCAWTPGRGFREKLFFGSGTQLSVL.